One sample yielded the 5 T cell receptor beta chains listed below, sequenced in a study of beta chain features in type 1 diabetes. The sequenced template was cDNA made from the entire isolated RNA. This table comes from immunoSEQ multiplex PCR, and its TCRdb copy is limited to in-frame clones, with some not included. The sample contains roughly 450,000 clones, 9.5% to 12% of which appear only once. The sample was naive CD4+ T cells from blood. These receptors came from a woman aged 18 to 35 in good health.

In this sample, this clone turned up a few times. The chain uses TRBV30 and TRBJ2-7, with a weak D call TRBD1 (6 bases). The CDR3 spans 14 residues. V was pared by 3 bases and J by 0 bases, with 12 bases between. Germline CDR1 reads GTSNPN; CDR2 reads SVGIG (reference sequence). DNA for the CDR3: TGTGCCTGGAGGGGGGCGGACAGCTCCTACGAGCAGTACTTC. This codes for CAWRGADSSYEQYF.

This clone has a count of ten or more. The chain employs TRBV29-1 and TRBJ2-3; TRBD1 aligns across 8 bases. Germline V gene sequence: CDR1 SQVTM, CDR2 ANQGSEA. V lost 7 bases to trimming and J lost 6 bases; unmatched junction nucleotides: 9. The CDR3 loop spans 13 amino acids. In DNA, the CDR3 is TGCAGCGGGACGAGGTGGACAGGGGATACGCAGTATTTT. Translation gives CSGTRWTGDTQYF.

This rearrangement joins TRBV7-9 to TRBJ2-7; no reliable D call. This CDR3 has 15 amino acids. CDR1 and CDR2 (germline): SEHNR, FQNEAQ (reference sequence). The V end was cut by 4 bases, the J end by 3 bases, with 16 bases between. The CDR3 DNA is TGTGCCAGCAGCTCTCTTGATGGACGGTACTACGAGCAGTACTTC. The encoded protein is CASSSLDGRYYEQYF. Variable domain in full (rest from reference TRBV7-9 and TRBJ2-7): DTGVSQNPRHKITKRGQNVTFRCDPISEHNRLYWYRQTLGQGPEFLTYFQNEAQLEKSRLLSDRFSAERPKGSFSTLEIQRTEQGDSAMYLCASSSLDGRYYEQYFGPGTRLTVT.

J is TRBJ2-7 and V is TRBV6-6; a weak D match, TRBD1 (6 bases). The CDR3 sequence is 16 residues long. CDR1 is MNHNY and CDR2 is SVGAGI in the germline V gene (reference sequence). Trimming pared 0 bases from V and 0 bases from J, leaving 12 bases between. The CDR3 DNA is TGTGCCAGCAGTTACTCGAGGGACATCCCCTCCTACGAGCAGTACGTC. Its translation: CASSYSRDIPSYEQYV.

This chain connects TRBV4-1 to TRBJ1-5; 8 positions agree with TRBD1. The CDR3 length is 14 residues. V gave up 6 bases and J gave up 1 base; unmatched junction bases: 2. Germline CDR1 reads MGHRA; CDR2 reads YSYEKL. The CDR3 bases are TGCGCCAGCAGACAGGGGGGGAGCAATCAGCCCCAGCATTTT. It yields the protein CASRQGGSNQPQHF.